Presented here are 15 T cell receptor beta chains from one specimen sequenced in a study of blood T cell repertoires in COVID-19. Clones were read by immunoSEQ multiplex PCR, and TCRdb kept only the in-frame ones, dropping some. The sample holds some 310,000 clones, 85% to 90% seen once. Sequencing used PBMCs or T cells enriched from blood (not recorded which). The receptors here all came from a woman under 40 who had recovered from COVID-19.

The V and J genes are TRBV27 and TRBJ2-3; 14 positions match TRBD2. The CDR3 is made up of 18 amino acids. Losses at the gene ends were 7 bases for V and 2 bases for J; bases not matched to a gene: 11. Per the germline V gene, CDR1 is MNHEY and CDR2 is SMNVEV (reference sequence). DNA of the CDR3: TGTGCCAGCAAACCGGCAGGGACTAGCGGGAGAGTCACAGATACGCAGTATTTT. The encoded protein is CASKPAGTSGRVTDTQYF.

The chain links TRBV18 to TRBJ2-7, with 10 bases that match TRBD1. From germline, CDR1 is KGHSH and CDR2 LQKENI. The CDR3 covers 15 residues. Trimming at V came to 6 bases and at J to 3 bases, leaving 8 bases not matched to a gene. The CDR3 region has the DNA TGTGCCAGCTCCCGGACAGGGGGTTTGGGCTACGAGCAGTACTTC. Protein sequence: CASSRTGGLGYEQYF. The whole variable domain, filled in from reference TRBV18 and TRBJ2-7, reads NAGVMQNPRHLVRRRGQEARLRCSPMKGHSHVYWYRQLPEEGLKFMVYLQKENIIDESGMPKERFSAEFPKEGPSILRIQQVVRGDSAAYFCASSRTGGLGYEQYFGPGTRLTVT.

For the CDR3, the DNA is TGTGCCACCAGCAGAGTTATGCGAGGTGGCTACAATGAGCAGTTCTTC. Protein sequence: CATSRVMRGGYNEQFF. The chain employs TRBV15 and TRBJ2-1; D is unresolved. This CDR3 has 16 residues. Between the trimmed V and J ends, which lost 1 base and 3 bases, there was a span of 13 bases. Germline V gives CDR1 LNHNV, CDR2 YYDKDF (reference sequence).

This clone has more than one count but fewer than ten. The chain couples TRBV20-1 to TRBJ1-5, with 8 nucleotides matching TRBD1. Germline CDR1 DFQATT, CDR2 SNEGSKA (reference sequence). CDR3 length: 15 amino acids. Germline trimming cut 3 bases from V and 5 bases from J; bases unmatched to any gene: 9. The CDR3 DNA reads TGCAGTGCTAGTAAGACAGGGGCGTTACATCAGCCCCAGCATTTT. Translated, it gives CSASKTGALHQPQHF.

The chain recombines TRBV6-4 with TRBJ1-2, with TRBD1 matching 8 bases. The J segment lost 3 bases and the V segment lost 6 bases, leaving 9 bases of the junction unmatched. This CDR3 comprises 15 residues. Germline lookup yields CDR1 MRHNA and CDR2 SNTAGT. CDR3 sequence reads: CASRASGGADYGYTF. In DNA form, the CDR3 reads TGTGCCAGCAGAGCTTCAGGGGGCGCTGACTATGGCTACACCTTC.

This clone was observed once. The chain links TRBV7-2 to TRBJ2-3; D might be TRBD1 (6 bases). Germline CDR1 reads SGHTA; CDR2 reads FQGNSA. This CDR3 region has 15 residues. V lost 1 base to trimming and J lost 1 base, with 9 bases between them. The CDR3 spells CASSLVGAGTDTQYF. DNA of the CDR3: TGTGCCAGCAGCTTAGTGGGGGCCGGCACAGATACGCAGTATTTT.

This chain connects TRBV29-1 to TRBJ2-6, with TRBD1 matching 7 bases. There are 16 residues in the CDR3. CDR1 and CDR2 (germline): SQVTM, ANQGSEA. The V segment lost 5 bases and the J segment 2 bases; nucleotides outside the gene matches: 9. In DNA form, the CDR3 reads TGCAGCGTTCGAGACAGGGATATAACTGGGGCCAACGTCCTGACTTTC. Its translation is CSVRDRDITGANVLTF.

The chain links TRBV19 to TRBJ1-3; tentatively, D is TRBD1 (6 bases). V gave up 5 bases and J gave up 0 bases, with 8 bases separating them. CDR1 and CDR2 from the germline V gene are LNHDA and SQIVND (reference sequence). This CDR3 has 14 residues. CDR3 coding DNA: TGTGCCAGTAGTCGGACAGACTCTGGAAACACCATATATTTT. Translated: CASSRTDSGNTIYF.

The chain uses TRBV6-2 or TRBV6-3 and TRBJ1-3, with no clear D. Germline V gene lookup returns CDR1 MNHEY and CDR2 SVGEGT. CDR3 length: 15 residues. Trimming took 4 bases from V and 0 from J, leaving 10 bases between them. Written as DNA, the CDR3 is TGTGCCAGCAGTTTTGGAGGCGACTCTGGAAACACCATATATTTT. This encodes CASSFGGDSGNTIYF.

Here the CDR3 DNA reads TGTGCCTGGACCTCGGGACAAGGGGATCAGCCCCAGCATTTT. Amino acid sequence: CAWTSGQGDQPQHF. The chain combines TRBV30 with TRBJ1-5; D possibly corresponds to TRBD1 (6 bases). Germline V CDR1 and CDR2: GTSNPN, SVGIG (reference sequence). CDR3 size: 14 residues. V shed 4 bases and J shed 5 bases, with 15 bases lying between them.

V and J are TRBV7-3 and TRBJ2-1, with TRBD2 identical over 10 bases. The CDR3 extends over 17 amino acids. Germline values: CDR1 SGHTA, CDR2 FQGTGA. Trimming cost V 5 bases and J 6 bases; bases outside gene matches: 13. In nucleotides, the CDR3 is TGTGCCAGCAGCGAAGGACTAGCGGCTCATAGACCCAATGAGCAGTTCTTC. This gives the protein CASSEGLAAHRPNEQFF.

The CDR3, as DNA: TGTGCCAGCAGTGAGGACAGTATCACCGTCGAATTGAACACTGAAGCTTTCTTT. This codes for CASSEDSITVELNTEAFF. The rearrangement uses TRBV25-1 and TRBJ1-1, with D tentatively TRBD1 (6 bases). Germline-derived CDR1 and CDR2 are MGHDK and SYGVNS. V lost 3 bases and J 0 bases, leaving 20 bases between the germline ends. The length of the CDR3 is 18 residues.

CDR3 coding DNA: TGTGCCAGCAGTGACGGGACAGGGAGGCTGTGGGGCTACACCTTC. It translates to CASSDGTGRLWGYTF. The gene calls are TRBV6-4 and TRBJ1-2; 9 bases are a match to TRBD1. This CDR3 comprises 15 residues. The J segment lost 8 bases and the V segment lost 2 bases, leaving 9 bases of the junction unmatched. The V gene's germline CDR1 is MRHNA and CDR2 SNTAGT.

The chain combines TRBV19 with TRBJ2-7, with D possibly matching TRBD2 (6 bases). Trimming shortened V by 0 bases and J by 1 base, and 7 bases separated the two germline ends. CDR3 length equals 14 residues. The germline CDR1 and CDR2 sequences are LNHDA and SQIVND (reference sequence). The CDR3 DNA reads as TGTGCCAGTAGTATAGATAGCGGTTCCTACGAGCAGTACTTC. Its translation: CASSIDSGSYEQYF. Full variable domain (missing parts from reference TRBV19 and TRBJ2-7): DGGITQSPKYLFRKEGQNVTLSCEQNLNHDAMYWYRQDPGQGLRLIYYSQIVNDFQKGDIAEGYSVSREKKESFPLTVTSAQKNPTAFYLCASSIDSGSYEQYFGPGTRLTVT.

The chain has TRBV19 and TRBJ2-1, with D perhaps TRBD2 (6 bases). The length of the CDR3 is 11 residues. V was cut by 3 bases and J by 9 bases, with 6 bases left in between. The germline V gene encodes CDR1 LNHDA and CDR2 SQIVND (reference sequence). DNA of the CDR3: TGTGCCAGTAGTATGGGGGGTGAGCAGTTCTTC. It is translated as CASSMGGEQFF.